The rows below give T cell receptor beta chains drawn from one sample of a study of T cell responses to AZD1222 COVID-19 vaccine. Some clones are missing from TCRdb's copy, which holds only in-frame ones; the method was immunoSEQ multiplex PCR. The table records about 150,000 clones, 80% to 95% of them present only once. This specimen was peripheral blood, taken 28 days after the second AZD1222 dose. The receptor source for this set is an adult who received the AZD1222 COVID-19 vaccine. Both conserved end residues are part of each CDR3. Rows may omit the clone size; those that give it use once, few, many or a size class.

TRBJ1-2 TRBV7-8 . CASSLRPLANYGYTF
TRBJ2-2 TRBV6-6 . CASSYSQGANTGELFF
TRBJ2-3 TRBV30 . CAWSFQRGSSDTQYF
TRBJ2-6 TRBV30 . CAWRRGPGANVLTF
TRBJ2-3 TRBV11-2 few CASTLGGTFSDTQYF
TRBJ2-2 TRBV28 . CASSPPRRGGLNTGELFF
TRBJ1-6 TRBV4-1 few CASSQDRMAENSPLHF
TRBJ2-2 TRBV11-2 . CASSLFTDGELFF
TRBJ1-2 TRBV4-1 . CASSQDSGRYPYTF
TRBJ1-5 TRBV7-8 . CASSLSQGNNQPQHF
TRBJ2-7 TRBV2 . CASSDGTSGRYEQYF
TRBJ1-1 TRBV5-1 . CASSLAVLVGNTEAFF
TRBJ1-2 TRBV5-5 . CASSIGQGVHYGYTF
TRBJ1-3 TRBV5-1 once CASSFGTGGNTIYF
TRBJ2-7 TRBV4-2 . CASSQDFGRPRWYF
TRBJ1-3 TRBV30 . CAWSVWAVTGNTIYF
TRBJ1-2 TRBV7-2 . CASSEGQRYGYTF
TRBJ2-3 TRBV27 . CASTWGLTTTDTQYF
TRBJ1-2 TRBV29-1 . CSVTGVNYGYTF
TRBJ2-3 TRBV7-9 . CASSLAPGHTTDTQYF
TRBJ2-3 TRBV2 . CASSDTGGSTDTQYF
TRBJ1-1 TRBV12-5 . CASGSNPRQEAFF
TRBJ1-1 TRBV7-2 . CASSLLQGVVTEAFF
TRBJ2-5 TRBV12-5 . CASGHPGKETQYF